These T cell receptor beta chains were read from a single sample in a study of blood T cell repertoires in COVID-19. Sequencing was performed with immunoSEQ multiplex PCR; in TCRdb, only in-frame clones are kept and a portion is missing. The table lists about 150,000 clones, approximately 78% of them singletons, with under 2% in the top ten. Sequencing was done on a sample of peripheral blood. The receptors shown here come from an elderly man with acute or convalescent COVID-19. CDR3s include the opening cysteine and the closing phenylalanine or tryptophan. The D gene is left open where the match is weak. Size tells how often a clone was seen (once, few, many) or the class of an expanded clone, and some rows leave it out.

abundance: -
len: 17
d_gene: -
j_gene: TRBJ1-2
v_gene: TRBV7-9
CDR3nt: TGTGCCAGCAGCTTACCTGTTTCGTTCCGGAGATCCTATGGCTACACCTTC
CDR3aa: CASSLPVSFRRSYGYTF

abundance: -
len: 13
d_gene: TRBD1
j_gene: TRBJ1-1
v_gene: TRBV5-1
CDR3nt: TGCGCCAGCAGGACAGGGATGAACACTGAAGCTTTCTTT
CDR3aa: CASRTGMNTEAFF

abundance: -
len: 10
d_gene: -
j_gene: TRBJ2-5
v_gene: TRBV6-1
CDR3nt: TGTGCCAGCCGGGGAGGGACCCAGTACTTC
CDR3aa: CASRGGTQYF

abundance: few
len: 14
d_gene: -
j_gene: TRBJ1-1
v_gene: TRBV19
CDR3nt: TGTGCCAGTAGTAGACATCACAGGGTCCCTGAAGCTTTCTTT
CDR3aa: CASSRHHRVPEAFF

abundance: -
len: 16
d_gene: -
j_gene: TRBJ2-3
v_gene: TRBV5-1
CDR3nt: TGCGCCAGCAGCGCCGGGGTAGACACTCTCACAGATACGCAGTATTTT
CDR3aa: CASSAGVDTLTDTQYF

abundance: -
len: 15
d_gene: -
j_gene: TRBJ2-2
v_gene: TRBV7-8
CDR3nt: TGTGCCAGCAGCTTATACCTACCGAACACCGGGGAGCTGTTTTTT
CDR3aa: CASSLYLPNTGELFF

abundance: -
len: 13
d_gene: -
j_gene: TRBJ1-1
v_gene: TRBV15
CDR3nt: TGTGCCACCAGCGAGTGGTGGAACACTGAAGCTTTCTTT
CDR3aa: CATSEWWNTEAFF

abundance: once
len: 13
d_gene: -
j_gene: TRBJ2-3
v_gene: TRBV27
CDR3nt: TGTGCCAGCAGTTTGGAAAAGGGGTATACGCAGTATTTT
CDR3aa: CASSLEKGYTQYF

abundance: -
len: 15
d_gene: -
j_gene: TRBJ2-4
v_gene: TRBV19
CDR3nt: TGTGCCAGTAGCCCTGCGACAGTAGCCAAAAACATTCAGTACTTC
CDR3aa: CASSPATVAKNIQYF

abundance: -
len: 14
d_gene: TRBD1
j_gene: TRBJ1-2
v_gene: TRBV30
CDR3nt: TGTGCCTGGAGCTCCCTGGGACAGACCTATGGCTACACCTTC
CDR3aa: CAWSSLGQTYGYTF

abundance: once
len: 14
d_gene: -
j_gene: TRBJ1-1
v_gene: TRBV5-1
CDR3nt: TGCGCCAGCAGCTTGAATGCAGGGGAGACTGAAGCTTTCTTT
CDR3aa: CASSLNAGETEAFF

abundance: -
len: 17
d_gene: TRBD1
j_gene: TRBJ2-3
v_gene: TRBV5-1
CDR3nt: TGCGCCAGCAGCGCCCCGATGACAGGGTTGAGCACAGATACGCAGTATTTT
CDR3aa: CASSAPMTGLSTDTQYF

abundance: -
len: 14
d_gene: -
j_gene: TRBJ2-5
v_gene: TRBV6-5
CDR3nt: TGTGCCAGCACCGAGGGAGTGGCAGGTGAGACCCAGTACTTC
CDR3aa: CASTEGVAGETQYF

abundance: many
len: 15
d_gene: TRBD1
j_gene: TRBJ1-2
v_gene: TRBV4-2
CDR3nt: TGTGCCAGCAGCCTGCTGGTTGGACAGGGGGCTGGCTACACCTTC
CDR3aa: CASSLLVGQGAGYTF

abundance: many
len: 13
d_gene: -
j_gene: TRBJ2-2
v_gene: TRBV6-5
CDR3nt: TGTGCCAGCCTAAGGCCGGGGACCGGGGAGCTGTTTTTT
CDR3aa: CASLRPGTGELFF

abundance: -
len: 15
d_gene: TRBD1
j_gene: TRBJ1-2
v_gene: TRBV3-1/TRBV3-2
CDR3nt: TGTGCCAGCAGCCAAGCGACAGGGGGCGCGGATGGCTACACCTTC
CDR3aa: CASSQATGGADGYTF

abundance: -
len: 14
d_gene: TRBD1
j_gene: TRBJ1-1
v_gene: TRBV7-2
CDR3nt: TGTGCCAGCAGCTTAGAAGGGGGCTTTACTGAAGCTTTCTTT
CDR3aa: CASSLEGGFTEAFF

abundance: few
len: 13
d_gene: -
j_gene: TRBJ2-1
v_gene: TRBV3-1/TRBV3-2
CDR3nt: TGTGCCAGCAGCCAGATGACTAGTCTTGAGCAGTTCTTC
CDR3aa: CASSQMTSLEQFF

abundance: -
len: 14
d_gene: TRBD1
j_gene: TRBJ2-1
v_gene: TRBV12-5
CDR3nt: TGTGCTAGTGGCCGGACAGGGGGTGTCAATGAGCAGTTCTTC
CDR3aa: CASGRTGGVNEQFF

abundance: many
len: 13
d_gene: -
j_gene: TRBJ2-1
v_gene: TRBV7-6
CDR3nt: TGTGCCAGCAGCTCCGCACTCCCGGGTGAGCAGTTCTTC
CDR3aa: CASSSALPGEQFF

abundance: -
len: 16
d_gene: TRBD1
j_gene: TRBJ1-1
v_gene: TRBV5-4
CDR3nt: TGTGCCAGCAGCGGCTGGAGAGGACAGGGGGGAACTGAAGCTTTCTTT
CDR3aa: CASSGWRGQGGTEAFF

abundance: -
len: 14
d_gene: -
j_gene: TRBJ1-6
v_gene: TRBV10-3
CDR3nt: TGTGCCATCAAGGGTAACAGGGTAAATTCACCCCTCCACTTT
CDR3aa: CAIKGNRVNSPLHF

abundance: -
len: 15
d_gene: TRBD2
j_gene: TRBJ2-3
v_gene: TRBV2
CDR3nt: TGTGCCAGCGTTGGTCAGCGGGGGAGCACAGATACGCAGTATTTT
CDR3aa: CASVGQRGSTDTQYF

abundance: -
len: 13
d_gene: -
j_gene: TRBJ2-2
v_gene: TRBV21-1
CDR3nt: TGTGCCAGCCCAGACAGGAACACCGGGGAGCTGTTTTTT
CDR3aa: CASPDRNTGELFF

abundance: few
len: 15
d_gene: -
j_gene: TRBJ2-5
v_gene: TRBV6-2/TRBV6-3
CDR3nt: TGTGCCAGCAGCTACTCCGCTAGCGTTCGGGAGACCCAGTACTTC
CDR3aa: CASSYSASVRETQYF

abundance: -
len: 15
d_gene: -
j_gene: TRBJ2-3
v_gene: TRBV9
CDR3nt: TGTGCCAGCAGCCTAACCGGGACATGGGAATTTGCGCAGTATTTT
CDR3aa: CASSLTGTWEFAQYF

abundance: -
len: 14
d_gene: -
j_gene: TRBJ2-5
v_gene: TRBV24-1
CDR3nt: TGTGCCACCAGTGATTCCGAGGGTTGGGAGACCCAGTACTTC
CDR3aa: CATSDSEGWETQYF

abundance: -
len: 15
d_gene: TRBD1
j_gene: TRBJ1-2
v_gene: TRBV10-3
CDR3nt: TGTGCCATCAGTGAGTTGGGACAGGGGGTAAATGGCTACACCTTC
CDR3aa: CAISELGQGVNGYTF

abundance: -
len: 12
d_gene: -
j_gene: TRBJ2-7
v_gene: TRBV25-1
CDR3nt: TGTGCCAGCAGTGAATATCAGTACGAGCAGTACTTC
CDR3aa: CASSEYQYEQYF

abundance: once
len: 15
d_gene: -
j_gene: TRBJ2-6
v_gene: TRBV19
CDR3nt: TGTGCCAGTAGTATAGGCAGGGTTGGGGCCAACGTCCTGACTTTC
CDR3aa: CASSIGRVGANVLTF

abundance: -
len: 16
d_gene: -
j_gene: TRBJ2-1
v_gene: TRBV21-1
CDR3nt: TGTGCCAGCAGCAAGGGGGGTAGGGGCACCTACAATGAGCAGTTCTTC
CDR3aa: CASSKGGRGTYNEQFF

abundance: -
len: 14
d_gene: TRBD2
j_gene: TRBJ2-5
v_gene: TRBV3-1/TRBV3-2
CDR3nt: TGTGCCAGCAGCCAAGCGACTAGCGGGGAGACCCAGTACTTC
CDR3aa: CASSQATSGETQYF

abundance: -
len: 15
d_gene: -
j_gene: TRBJ2-2
v_gene: TRBV24-1
CDR3nt: TGTGCCACCAGTGATGCATCCAGGACAGCCGGGGAGCTGTTTTTT
CDR3aa: CATSDASRTAGELFF

abundance: -
len: 18
d_gene: -
j_gene: TRBJ1-6
v_gene: TRBV21-1
CDR3nt: TGTGCCAGCAGCAAATACCCCGTTGGCCAGGGAAGATTTGGGCCCCTCCACTTT
CDR3aa: CASSKYPVGQGRFGPLHF

abundance: -
len: 17
d_gene: -
j_gene: TRBJ2-2
v_gene: TRBV4-3
CDR3nt: TGCGCCAGCAGCCAGGAAATACAGCGGACCAACACCGGGGAGCTGTTTTTT
CDR3aa: CASSQEIQRTNTGELFF

abundance: few
len: 14
d_gene: -
j_gene: TRBJ1-5
v_gene: TRBV15
CDR3nt: TGTGCCACCAGCAGAGATCTGGACTCGGAGCCCCAGCATTTT
CDR3aa: CATSRDLDSEPQHF

abundance: -
len: 15
d_gene: TRBD1
j_gene: TRBJ1-2
v_gene: TRBV7-3
CDR3nt: TGTGCCAGCAGCACAACAGGGGGAGCTAACTATGGCTACACCTTC
CDR3aa: CASSTTGGANYGYTF

abundance: -
len: 16
d_gene: -
j_gene: TRBJ2-3
v_gene: TRBV18
CDR3nt: TGTGCCAGCTCACCCACGGGCGGAGGGAGCACAGATACGCAGTATTTT
CDR3aa: CASSPTGGGSTDTQYF

abundance: -
len: 11
d_gene: -
j_gene: TRBJ2-5
v_gene: TRBV2
CDR3nt: TGTGCCAGCAGCGACGGGGAGACCCAGTACTTC
CDR3aa: CASSDGETQYF

abundance: -
len: 15
d_gene: -
j_gene: TRBJ1-1
v_gene: TRBV11-2
CDR3nt: TGTGCCAGCAGCTTAGTAGGGGGTATGAACACTGAAGCTTTCTTT
CDR3aa: CASSLVGGMNTEAFF

abundance: -
len: 15
d_gene: -
j_gene: TRBJ1-2
v_gene: TRBV19
CDR3nt: TGTGCCAGTAGTCGAAAAGGGCAGGGTAACTATGGCTACACCTTC
CDR3aa: CASSRKGQGNYGYTF

abundance: -
len: 12
d_gene: -
j_gene: TRBJ2-5
v_gene: TRBV5-1
CDR3nt: TGCGCCAGCAGCTCTTCCGAAGAGACCCAGTACTTC
CDR3aa: CASSSSEETQYF

abundance: -
len: 15
d_gene: -
j_gene: TRBJ2-3
v_gene: TRBV18
CDR3nt: TGTGCCAGCTCCGCGGGACTGGGATTTTCTGTTACGCAGTATTTT
CDR3aa: CASSAGLGFSVTQYF

abundance: -
len: 15
d_gene: -
j_gene: TRBJ2-5
v_gene: TRBV7-9
CDR3nt: TGTGCCAGCAGTGGGCGGGGTTCGGAGTTAGAGACCCAGTACTTC
CDR3aa: CASSGRGSELETQYF

abundance: few
len: 16
d_gene: -
j_gene: TRBJ1-6
v_gene: TRBV6-2/TRBV6-3
CDR3nt: TGTGCCAGCAGTAATCCGTCAGAGCTTTCAGGTTCACCCCTCCACTTT
CDR3aa: CASSNPSELSGSPLHF

abundance: few
len: 14
d_gene: TRBD1
j_gene: TRBJ2-5
v_gene: TRBV7-2
CDR3nt: TGTGCCAGCAGCCCAGGGACAGGAAGAGAGACCCAGTACTTC
CDR3aa: CASSPGTGRETQYF

abundance: once
len: 14
d_gene: TRBD1
j_gene: TRBJ2-7
v_gene: TRBV6-5
CDR3nt: TGTGCCAGCAGTCATGAACGAGACAGGGCCGAGCAGTACTTC
CDR3aa: CASSHERDRAEQYF

abundance: -
len: 15
d_gene: TRBD2
j_gene: TRBJ2-5
v_gene: TRBV14
CDR3nt: TGTGCCAGCAGCCAATCACTAGCGACGTCGGAGACCCAGTACTTC
CDR3aa: CASSQSLATSETQYF

abundance: -
len: 14
d_gene: -
j_gene: TRBJ2-3
v_gene: TRBV7-9
CDR3nt: TGTGCCAGCAGCTTATGGCCTGACACAGATACGCAGTATTTT
CDR3aa: CASSLWPDTDTQYF

abundance: -
len: 11
d_gene: -
j_gene: TRBJ2-5
v_gene: TRBV5-1
CDR3nt: TGCGCCAGCCCTGGGGCAGAGACCCAGTACTTC
CDR3aa: CASPGAETQYF

abundance: -
len: 15
d_gene: -
j_gene: TRBJ1-3
v_gene: TRBV5-1
CDR3nt: TGCGCCAGCAGCTTGGCAGGGGATTCTGGAAACACCATATATTTT
CDR3aa: CASSLAGDSGNTIYF

abundance: -
len: 15
d_gene: TRBD1
j_gene: TRBJ2-1
v_gene: TRBV3-1/TRBV3-2
CDR3nt: TGTGCCAGCAGCCAAGATGGGACAGGGGGCAATGAGCAGTTCTTC
CDR3aa: CASSQDGTGGNEQFF

abundance: -
len: 15
d_gene: -
j_gene: TRBJ2-3
v_gene: TRBV5-1
CDR3nt: TGCGCCAGCAGCATTGGACAGACTAGCACAGATACGCAGTATTTT
CDR3aa: CASSIGQTSTDTQYF

abundance: -
len: 15
d_gene: -
j_gene: TRBJ1-3
v_gene: TRBV11-2
CDR3nt: TGTGCCAGCAGCTTAATTTCCCTCTCTGGAAACACCATATATTTT
CDR3aa: CASSLISLSGNTIYF

abundance: -
len: 14
d_gene: TRBD1
j_gene: TRBJ1-5
v_gene: TRBV6-1
CDR3nt: TGTGCCAGCAGTGAAGGACAGGGTAGTCAGCCCCAGCATTTT
CDR3aa: CASSEGQGSQPQHF

abundance: -
len: 12
d_gene: -
j_gene: TRBJ1-5
v_gene: TRBV25-1
CDR3nt: TGTGCCAGCAGTGTTGGCTATCAGCCCCAGCATTTT
CDR3aa: CASSVGYQPQHF

abundance: -
len: 17
d_gene: TRBD2
j_gene: TRBJ2-2
v_gene: TRBV7-2
CDR3nt: TGTGCCAGCAGCCCAACCTCCGGGACTACAAAAACCGGGGAGCTGTTTTTT
CDR3aa: CASSPTSGTTKTGELFF

abundance: -
len: 15
d_gene: TRBD1
j_gene: TRBJ2-2
v_gene: TRBV2
CDR3nt: TGTGCCAGCAGCGTCAGGGGGACAGGTATCGGGGAGCTGTTTTTT
CDR3aa: CASSVRGTGIGELFF

abundance: -
len: 13
d_gene: TRBD1
j_gene: TRBJ1-1
v_gene: TRBV7-6
CDR3nt: TGTGCCAGCAGCTCCGGACAGGGACGTGAAGCTTTCTTT
CDR3aa: CASSSGQGREAFF

abundance: -
len: 17
d_gene: TRBD1
j_gene: TRBJ2-1
v_gene: TRBV6-1
CDR3nt: TGTGCCAGCAGTGAAAGGGGCCGGGACAGGGGCTACAATGAGCAGTTCTTC
CDR3aa: CASSERGRDRGYNEQFF